This passage covers 22 T cell receptor beta chains from one sample sequenced in a study of radiotherapy plus CTLA-4 blockade in lung cancer. Sequenced by immunoSEQ multiplex PCR; TCRdb stores in-frame clones only, minus some. The sample yields 26,000 or so clones, around three quarters seen once. The specimen was peripheral blood, collected from a patient treated with radiotherapy plus ipilimumab. Receptor source: a human donor with non-small cell lung cancer that progressed on radiotherapy plus ipilimumab.

DNA for the CDR3: TGTGCCATCGGGGACAGGGTATATGGCTACACCTTC. Its protein product is CAIGDRVYGYTF. The chain carries TRBV10-3 and TRBJ1-2, with 9 bases matching TRBD1. V was pared by 8 bases and J by 5 bases, with 3 bases of the junction left unmatched. The CDR3 consists of 12 residues. The germline CDR1 and CDR2 sequences are ENHRY and SYGVKD.

This sequence joins TRBV27 and TRBJ1-6, with unresolved D. CDR1 and CDR2 (germline): MNHEY, SMNVEV (reference sequence). V lost 5 bases, J lost 6 bases, and 11 bases lay in between. The CDR3 is made up of 14 amino acids. The DNA for the CDR3 is TGTGCCAGCAGTCCTAGCACCCCTAATTCACCCCTCCACTTT. This encodes CASSPSTPNSPLHF.

The genes are TRBV5-6 and TRBJ2-2; no firm D call. The germline V gene encodes CDR1 SGHDT and CDR2 YYEEEE. The length of the CDR3 is 15 residues. The V gene lost 0 bases and the J gene lost 1 base, with 7 bases spanning the gap. The CDR3 DNA sequence: TGTGCCAGCAGCTTGGGACGCCGGAACACCGGGGAGCTGTTTTTT. The encoded protein is CASSLGRRNTGELFF.

The V and J genes are TRBV6-1 and TRBJ2-3, with D perhaps TRBD1 or TRBD2 (6 bases each). V was shortened by 3 bases and J by 4 bases, with 17 bases between the two germline ends. Germline V gives CDR1 MNHNS, CDR2 SASEGT. The CDR3 totals 16 residues. CDR3 DNA sequence: TGTGCCAGCAGTGATAGGGGGGCAAGTCGGGCAGATACGCAGTATTTT. Translated, it gives CASSDRGASRADTQYF.

This clone showed up just once. V usage is TRBV9 and J usage is TRBJ2-7; 10 nucleotides match TRBD2. The CDR3 totals 15 residues. Germline CDR1 and CDR2: SGDLS and YYNGEE. The trim removed 8 bases at V and 1 base at J, leaving 9 bases unmatched. In nucleotides, the CDR3 is TGTGCCAGACCACTCCTAGCGGGGGTATCCTACGAGCAGTACTTC. The encoded protein is CARPLLAGVSYEQYF.

A word on this clone: Mismatch with germline at one junction end may stem from a read error. The chain employs TRBV19 and TRBJ1-1; TRBD1 aligns across 7 bases. The CDR3 has 13 amino acids. Germline assignment: CDR1 LNHDA and CDR2 SQIVND (reference sequence). CDR3 sequence reads: CASSIDRVGEAFF. CDR3 coding DNA: TGTGCCAGTAGCATAGACAGGGTAGGTGAAGCTTTCTTT.

V and J are TRBV19 and TRBJ2-2, with D possibly matching TRBD2 (6 bases). The CDR3 is made up of 16 amino acids. Germline lookup yields CDR1 LNHDA and CDR2 SQIVND (reference sequence). Trimming pared 5 bases from V and 8 bases from J, leaving 21 bases between. The CDR3 sequence is CASSPRDFPRIGELFF. The CDR3 DNA is TGTGCCAGTAGTCCCCGGGACTTCCCACGGATAGGGGAGCTGTTTTTT. Supplemented by reference TRBV19 and TRBJ2-2, the full variable domain reads DGGITQSPKYLFRKEGQNVTLSCEQNLNHDAMYWYRQDPGQGLRLIYYSQIVNDFQKGDIAEGYSVSREKKESFPLTVTSAQKNPTAFYLCASSPRDFPRIGELFFGEGSRLTVL.

The gene calls are TRBV28 and TRBJ2-7; no firm D call. CDR1 and CDR2 (germline): MDHEN, SYDVKM. V gave up 3 bases and J gave up 1 base, with 4 bases separating them. The CDR3 extends over 12 amino acids. The CDR3 sequence: CASSFGSYEQYF. In nucleotides, the CDR3 is TGTGCCAGCAGTTTCGGGTCCTACGAGCAGTACTTC.

The gene calls are TRBV7-9 and TRBJ2-1, with 7 bases fitting TRBD2. Per the germline V gene, CDR1 is SEHNR and CDR2 is FQNEAQ (reference sequence). This CDR3 is 15 amino acids long. Germline trimming cut 4 bases from V and 5 bases from J; bases unmatched to any gene: 8. CDR3: CASSSRLAVNNEQFF. DNA for the CDR3: TGTGCCAGCAGCTCCCGGCTAGCGGTGAACAATGAGCAGTTCTTC. The complete variable domain, with remaining parts taken from reference TRBV7-9 and TRBJ2-1, reads DTGVSQNPRHKITKRGQNVTFRCDPISEHNRLYWYRQTLGQGPEFLTYFQNEAQLEKSRLLSDRFSAERPKGSFSTLEIQRTEQGDSAMYLCASSSRLAVNNEQFFGPGTRLTVL.

The chain joins TRBV5-4 to TRBJ2-1; TRBD2 is a possible D gene (6 bases). From germline, CDR1 is SGHNT and CDR2 YYREEE (reference sequence). Trimming pared 3 bases from V and 0 bases from J, leaving 13 bases between. The CDR3 is made up of 16 amino acids. CDR3: CASSWVNSGSYNEQFF. In DNA form, the CDR3 reads TGTGCCAGCAGCTGGGTGAATAGCGGCTCCTACAATGAGCAGTTCTTC.

This clone has a single count. The chain employs TRBV19 and TRBJ1-5, with TRBD1 as a possible D gene (6 bases). This CDR3 contains 14 residues. CDR1 LNHDA and CDR2 SQIVND come from the germline V gene (reference sequence). Deletions cut 9 bases from V and 2 bases from J, with 14 bases between. The CDR3 nucleotides are TGTGCCAGCGATTTACGACAGGGCAATCAGCCCCAGCATTTT. Its protein is CASDLRQGNQPQHF.

V and J are TRBV27 and TRBJ2-2; 10 nucleotides align to TRBD1. The CDR3 sequence is 16 residues long. Germline V CDR1 and CDR2: MNHEY, SMNVEV (reference sequence). V gave up 8 bases and J gave up 4 bases; unmatched junction bases: 10. The chain's CDR3 is CASQRGDRGSTGELFF. The DNA of the CDR3 is TGTGCCAGCCAGCGTGGGGACAGGGGTTCCACCGGGGAGCTGTTTTTT.

V and J are TRBV4-2 and TRBJ1-1, with D unclear. Trimming removed 3 bases from V and 0 bases from J, with 11 bases in between. Germline V gene sequence: CDR1 LGHNA, CDR2 YNFKEQ. The CDR3 runs to 15 residues. The CDR3 bases are TGTGCCAGCAGCCAGGTATTAGCCTTGAACACTGAAGCTTTCTTT. Amino acid sequence: CASSQVLALNTEAFF.

The chain is built from TRBV19 and TRBJ2-7, with D perhaps matching TRBD2 (5 bases). The ends were cut back, 6 bases at V and 3 bases at J, with 6 bases in the middle. The CDR3 length is 11 residues. Per germline, CDR1 LNHDA and CDR2 SQIVND (reference sequence). The DNA for the CDR3 is TGTGCCAGTAGGCGGGTCTACGAGCAGTACTTC. Residues: CASRRVYEQYF.

This chain joins TRBV10-3 and TRBJ2-1; 12 positions agree with TRBD2. Germline CDR1 is ENHRY and CDR2 is SYGVKD. J was trimmed by 0 bases and V by 6 bases; bases with no gene match: 9. The CDR3 covers 18 residues. The CDR3 DNA follows: TGTGCCATCAGGGGGACTAGCGGGCCTCAGAGCTCCTACAATGAGCAGTTCTTC. It encodes CAIRGTSGPQSSYNEQFF.

J is TRBJ1-6 and V is TRBV19; D is possibly TRBD1 (5 bases). Germline loops: CDR1 LNHDA, CDR2 SQIVND (reference sequence). The CDR3 contains 18 residues. V lost 4 bases to trimming and J lost 0 bases, with 16 bases between them. CDR3 DNA: TGTGCCAGTAGTAGCCGGGACGGCCAAAGCTCCTATAATTCACCCCTCCACTTT. Amino acids: CASSSRDGQSSYNSPLHF.

The rearrangement uses TRBV5-6 and TRBJ1-2; TRBD1 agrees at 8 bases. Trimming took 4 bases from V and 8 from J; bases not matched to a gene: 10. CDR3 size: 14 residues. CDR1 is SGHDT, CDR2 YYEEEE, per germline. CDR3 coding DNA: TGTGCCAGCAGCGGAGCCGGGACAGGTCCCGGCTACACCTTC. Its translation: CASSGAGTGPGYTF.

This chain connects TRBV28 to TRBJ2-3; no firm D call. CDR3 size: 14 residues. V dropped 4 bases and J dropped 2 bases, with 10 bases sitting between them. The V gene's germline CDR1 is MDHEN and CDR2 SYDVKM. CDR3 loop: CASSSPIPTDTQYF. The CDR3 DNA sequence: TGTGCCAGCAGTTCTCCCATTCCCACAGATACGCAGTATTTT.

This clone came up a few times. The genes are TRBV6-6 and TRBJ1-2; the match to TRBD1 covers 8 bases. The trim removed 0 bases at V and 2 bases at J, leaving 2 bases unmatched. This CDR3 is 15 amino acids long. Germline CDR1 is MNHNY and CDR2 is SVGAGI (reference sequence). DNA of the CDR3: TGTGCCAGCAGTTACTCTGGGGACAGGAACTATGGCTACACCTTC. It codes for CASSYSGDRNYGYTF.

The chain employs TRBV6-1 and TRBJ2-7, with unresolved D. The germline gives CDR1 MNHNS, CDR2 SASEGT. Trimming pared 6 bases from V and 3 bases from J, leaving 15 bases between. The CDR3 totals 14 residues. For the CDR3, the DNA is TGTGCCAGCAGGGCTGGGCAGTCCAACTACGAGCAGTACTTC. Translating gives CASRAGQSNYEQYF.

The table lists this clone with a few counts. The chain couples TRBV9 to TRBJ2-5, with D uncertain. The CDR3 is made up of 14 amino acids. Germline CDR1 is SGDLS and CDR2 is YYNGEE. Deletions cut 4 bases from V and 4 bases from J, with 14 bases between. The CDR3 DNA follows: TGTGCCAGCAGCCGCGATCAAGCCCCAGAGACCCAGTACTTC. It specifies CASSRDQAPETQYF.

V is TRBV4-1 and J is TRBJ2-5, with D possibly being TRBD1 (5 bases). The CDR3 consists of 14 residues. Trimming cost V 1 base and J 5 bases, with 11 bases left between them. CDR1 and CDR2 from the germline V gene are MGHRA and YSYEKL. Here the CDR3 DNA reads TGCGCCAGCAGCCAAGGGACACTGGGGGAGACCCAGTACTTC. It codes for CASSQGTLGETQYF.